What follows is one TCR beta chain and its context. The protocol was immunoSEQ multiplex PCR, while the TCRdb copy is restricted to in-frame clones and leaves out a portion. The table shows some 180,000 clones, with 80% to 85% occurring only once. These data are taken from a study of blood T cell repertoires in COVID-19. Across the whole study: PBMCs, B-cell-depleted T cells, or T cells were the source of the cDNA or gDNA that made up the material.

CDR3 length: 14 amino acids. Per germline, CDR1 MGHRA and CDR2 YSYEKL. The J segment lost 3 bases and the V segment lost 5 bases, leaving 4 bases of the junction unmatched. The clonotype comes from a woman aged 40 to 55 with COVID-19, enrolled during active disease. The chain recombines TRBV4-1 with TRBJ2-7, with TRBD1 matching over 10 bases. Sequencing was carried out using peripheral blood. Here the CDR3 DNA reads TGCGCCAGCAGCTACGGACAGGGGGACTACGAGCAGTACTTC. It encodes CASSYGQGDYEQYF.